This TCR beta chain emerged from a study of shared clonotypes between healthy human individuals. Of note for this clone: Its antigen remains unknown.

Broader study findings: The sampled material consisted only of blood, and tissue repertoires are likely to differ.

Assay: immunoSEQ multiplex PCR; the TCRdb copy retains only in-frame clones and omits some. The profile covers 1.4 million or so clones, with around 98.5% appearing a single time and around 0.33% taken by the ten largest. This sequence was found in a man aged 25 to 40 in good health. Sample: naive CD4+ T cells sorted from blood. Subset reported: CD45RA+ positively selected.

The CDR3 DNA reads as TGTGCCAGCACGCTCTTTAGCGGATACAATGAGCAGTTCTTC. This translates into CASTLFSGYNEQFF. The V and J genes are TRBV28 and TRBJ2-1, with D maybe TRBD2 (6 bases). Germline V gene sequence: CDR1 MDHEN, CDR2 SYDVKM. Trimming took 7 bases from V and 4 from J, leaving 14 bases between them. CDR3 length equals 14 residues.